Below are 9 T cell receptor beta chains sequenced from a single sample in a study of T cells in Graves' hyperthyroidism and ophthalmopathy. RNA transcripts were the template for amplifying TCR beta CDR3 regions. TCR CDR3 regions were first amplified by RT-PCR with HTBI primers. TCRdb analysed the multiplex PCR reads with MiXCR anew, one entry per CDR3 protein. This sample has a few hundred thousand distinct CDR3 sequences, with about 14% found just once. Sequencing was done on a sample of blood. The receptors here all came from a woman aged 25 to 39 with Graves' ophthalmopathy.

Ten or more counts support this clonotype. Written as DNA, the CDR3 is TGTGCCAGCATGTCCGAACAGGGAAGCAATCAGCCCCAGCATTTT. Its protein is CASMSEQGSNQPQHF. The chain joins TRBV2 to TRBJ1-5, with a tentative D call TRBD1 (6 bases). CDR3 length: 15 residues. Trimming removed 7 bases at V and 1 base at J, with 14 bases between. CDR1 and CDR2 from the germline V gene are SNHLY and FYNNEI. The whole variable domain, filled in from reference TRBV2 and TRBJ1-5, reads EPEVTQTPSHQVTQMGQEVILRCVPISNHLYFYWYRQILGQKVEFLVSFYNNEISEKSEIFDDQFSVERPDGSNFTLKIRSTKLEDSAMYFCASMSEQGSNQPQHFGDGTRLSIL.

This clonotype was seen repeatedly, ten times or more. V is TRBV12-3 or TRBV12-4 and J is TRBJ2-1; perhaps D is TRBD1 or TRBD2 (5 bases each). V dropped 6 bases and J dropped 0 bases, with 15 bases sitting between them. This CDR3 contains 16 residues. CDR3 residues: CASSRRDRPSYNEQFF. The DNA for the CDR3 is TGTGCCAGCAGCAGACGGGACCGCCCCTCCTACAATGAGCAGTTCTTC.

This clonotype was observed at least ten times. The chain employs TRBV28 and TRBJ2-7, with D possibly being TRBD2 (6 bases). The CDR3 is 13 residues long. CDR1 and CDR2 from the germline V gene are MDHEN and SYDVKM. V was cut by 2 bases and J by 6 bases, with 11 bases left in between. Here the CDR3 DNA reads TGTGCCAGCAGTTTAAGAGGGGAGGTCGAGCAGTACTTC. Protein sequence: CASSLRGEVEQYF. Filled out from reference TRBV28 and TRBJ2-7, the complete variable domain reads DVKVTQSSRYLVKRTGEKVFLECVQDMDHENMFWYRQDPGLGLRLIYFSYDVKMKEKGDIPEGYSVSREKKERFSLILESASTNQTSMYLCASSLRGEVEQYFGPGTRLTVT.

This clonotype was counted at least ten times. V and J are TRBV12-3 or TRBV12-4 and TRBJ2-7; D not resolved. The CDR3 runs 13 residues. V shed 5 bases and J shed 5 bases, with 13 bases lying between them. The CDR3 DNA follows: TGTGCCAGCAGTCTAAAACGACATAACGAGCAGTACTTC. This sequence encodes CASSLKRHNEQYF.

On this clonotype: A read error is possible here, since a much larger clone lies one base away. The J gene is TRBJ1-2, the V gene TRBV5-6; D is ambiguous. Looked up from germline, CDR1 is SGHDT and CDR2 is YYEEEE. This CDR3 region has 13 residues. V lost 4 bases to trimming and J lost 4 bases, with 11 bases between them. The CDR3 bases are TGTGCCAGCAGCGCCGCCGTTACCTATGGCTACACCTTC. Its protein is CASSAAVTYGYTF.

This clonotype was observed at least ten times. CDR3 region: CASSSHPAVQETQYF. The CDR3 DNA follows: TGTGCCAGCAGTTCTCACCCGGCCGTCCAAGAGACCCAGTACTTC. The rearrangement joins TRBV27 to TRBJ2-5; D remains ambiguous. Per the germline V gene, CDR1 is MNHEY and CDR2 is SMNVEV (reference sequence). Trimming pared 4 bases from V and 1 base from J, leaving 13 bases between. The CDR3 sequence is 15 residues long.

This clonotype was found many times. The chain employs TRBV27 and TRBJ1-2; D may be TRBD1 (6 bases). CDR3 size: 11 residues. The V gene's germline CDR1 is MNHEY and CDR2 SMNVEV (reference sequence). Trimming removed 11 bases from V and 7 bases from J, with 14 bases in between. CDR3 sequence: CAAGGLRGYTF. CDR3 nucleotides: TGTGCCGCGGGGGGGCTACGTGGCTACACCTTC.

At least ten counts were recorded for this clonotype. V usage is TRBV20-1 and J usage is TRBJ2-2; TRBD2 aligns across 9 bases. The CDR3 is 17 residues long. The J segment lost 4 bases and the V segment lost 0 bases, leaving 9 bases of the junction unmatched. The germline V gene encodes CDR1 DFQATT and CDR2 SNEGSKA (reference sequence). CDR3 in amino acids: CSARDLGLAGSTGELFF. The CDR3 DNA reads TGCAGTGCTAGAGATTTAGGTCTAGCGGGGAGCACCGGGGAGCTGTTTTTT.

This clonotype was detected ten times or more. This chain links TRBV3-1 with TRBJ2-3; 8 positions match TRBD2. The V segment lost 1 base and the J segment 11 bases; nucleotides outside the gene matches: 5. This CDR3 is built from 13 residues. Germline V lookup: CDR1 LGHDT, CDR2 YNNKEL (reference sequence). The CDR3 coding sequence is TGTGCCAGCAGCCAAGGAACTAGCGGAGGGCAGTATTTT. The encoded protein is CASSQGTSGGQYF.